A single sample gave rise to the 21 T cell receptor beta chains below, sequenced in a study of cytomegalovirus exposure and HLA in healthy donors. Use of 60 Vbeta and 13 Jbeta primers characterized the PCR. Here immunoSEQ multiplex PCR was the method, and the copy in TCRdb shows in-frame clones only, minus some. Of around 110,000 clones detected, around three quarters appear once; the ten largest clones hold under 3%. Material: PBMCs. The source of these receptors is a woman between 18 and 29 years old in good health and CMV-seropositive.

The chain carries TRBV23-1 and TRBJ2-3; 7 bases align to TRBD1. TRBV23-1 qualifies as an ORF whose function is uncertain. CDR3 length equals 16 residues. V lost 3 bases to trimming and J lost 0 bases; unmatched junction nucleotides: 6. CDR3 nucleotides: TGCGCCAGCAGTCACACCGGGACAGTAAGCACAGATACGCAGTATTTT. Its protein product is CASSHTGTVSTDTQYF.

This clone has only a few counts. The chain has TRBV6-5 and TRBJ2-5; 7 bases align to TRBD2. J gave up 4 bases and V 4 bases, and 6 bases lay outside the gene matches. Germline CDR1 and CDR2: MNHEY and SVGAGI. CDR3 length: 14 residues. CDR3 loop: CASSWGGSRETQYF. The DNA for the CDR3 is TGTGCCAGCAGTTGGGGCGGGAGCCGAGAGACCCAGTACTTC.

The chain couples TRBV6-1 to TRBJ2-1; the D gene is possibly TRBD2 (6 bases). The CDR3 has 15 amino acids. Germline V lookup: CDR1 MNHNS, CDR2 SASEGT. Trimming stripped 1 base from V and 9 bases from J, with 16 bases between. The CDR3 reads CASSEGDWTRSEQFF. As DNA, the CDR3 is TGTGCCAGCAGTGAAGGGGACTGGACAAGAAGTGAGCAGTTCTTC.

This chain connects TRBV28 to TRBJ1-2; weak D call: TRBD1 (6 bases). The CDR3 length is 16 residues. V was clipped by 6 bases and J by 9 bases, with 26 bases between them. Per germline, CDR1 MDHEN and CDR2 SYDVKM. The CDR3 bases are TGTGCCAGCAGCCTACGCGCGGGGGCCGGCGCTTCGCGCTACACCTTC. It specifies CASSLRAGAGASRYTF.

V usage is TRBV28 and J usage is TRBJ2-3, with a tentative D call TRBD1 (5 bases). CDR3 length: 15 amino acids. The V gene's germline CDR1 is MDHEN and CDR2 SYDVKM. V dropped 5 bases and J dropped 4 bases, with 16 bases sitting between them. The DNA of the CDR3 is TGTGCCAGCAGTACACCGGGTCTACAGGCAGATACGCAGTATTTT. It is translated as CASSTPGLQADTQYF.

This chain uses TRBV5-1 with TRBJ2-2; 8 bases align to TRBD2. The CDR3 is 17 residues long. Germline CDR1 is SGHRS and CDR2 is YFSETQ. V shed 4 bases, J shed 1 base, and the junction held 9 bases outside the gene matches. CDR3 nucleotides: TGCGCCAGCAGCCCACCCGTAGCGGGAAGGAACACCGGGGAGCTGTTTTTT. This gives the protein CASSPPVAGRNTGELFF.

This clone was found once. The V and J genes are TRBV7-8 and TRBJ2-7; no definite D call. The CDR3 is 11 amino acids. Trimming shortened V by 4 bases and J by 5 bases, and 6 bases separated the two germline ends. Germline CDR1 reads SGHVS; CDR2 reads FQNEAQ. CDR3 protein: CASSSIHEQYF. CDR3 sequence (DNA): TGTGCCAGCAGCTCTATCCACGAGCAGTACTTC.

This clone was picked up one time. The chain links TRBV2 to TRBJ2-3; D is perhaps TRBD2 (5 bases). Looked up from germline, CDR1 is SNHLY and CDR2 is FYNNEI. The V gene lost 6 bases and the J gene lost 6 bases, with 13 bases spanning the gap. The CDR3 consists of 13 residues. The CDR3 reads CASRAPGEDTQYF. In nucleotides, the CDR3 is TGTGCCAGCAGGGCTCCTGGGGAGGATACGCAGTATTTT.

The chain combines TRBV15 with TRBJ1-1; tentatively, D is TRBD1 (6 bases). CDR3 length: 16 amino acids. The ends were cut back, 0 bases at V and 6 bases at J, with 17 bases in the middle. CDR1 and CDR2 from the germline V gene are LNHNV and YYDKDF (reference sequence). The CDR3 is CATSRERGGRAPEAFF. CDR3 sequence (DNA): TGTGCCACCAGCAGAGAGAGGGGGGGCAGGGCGCCTGAAGCTTTCTTT.

The DNA for the CDR3 is TGTGCCTGGTCAGCGGGACCGAACACCGGGGAGCTGTTTTTT. Translating gives CAWSAGPNTGELFF. The V call is TRBV30, the J call TRBJ2-2; 7 positions match TRBD2. The length of the CDR3 is 14 residues. J gave up 0 bases and V 5 bases, and 3 bases lay outside the gene matches. Germline values: CDR1 GTSNPN, CDR2 SVGIG (reference sequence).

The chain recombines TRBV5-1 with TRBJ2-1, with no clear D. The CDR3 extends over 16 amino acids. The germline V gene has CDR1 SGHRS and CDR2 YFSETQ. The germline V and J ends were trimmed by 4 bases and 3 bases, with 17 bases remaining between them. The CDR3 DNA follows: TGCGCCAGCAGCCTTGCCCCCAACTCCATCTACAATGAGCAGTTCTTC. This encodes CASSLAPNSIYNEQFF.

V usage is TRBV6-4 and J usage is TRBJ1-2; D remains unclear. Trimming removed 10 bases from V and 5 bases from J, with 2 bases in between. Germline CDR1 MRHNA, CDR2 SNTAGT. The CDR3 has 8 amino acids. In DNA form, the CDR3 reads TGTGCCACTTATGGCTACACCTTC. Residues: CATYGYTF.

The chain carries TRBV5-1 and TRBJ1-4, with 8 nucleotides matching TRBD1. V was clipped by 0 bases and J by 8 bases; unmatched bases: 12. Germline V gene sequence: CDR1 SGHRS, CDR2 YFSETQ. The CDR3 consists of 17 residues. CDR3 sequence reads: CASSLGAGGAVQEKLFF. CDR3 sequence (DNA): TGCGCCAGCAGCTTGGGGGCAGGGGGCGCCGTACAGGAAAAACTGTTTTTT.

The rearrangement uses TRBV5-8 and TRBJ1-2; D remains ambiguous. V lost 0 bases and J 8 bases, leaving 8 bases between the germline ends. Germline CDR1 SGHTS, CDR2 YDEGEE. The CDR3 sequence is 12 residues long. The CDR3 nucleotides are TGTGCCAGCAGCTTGGATATGGAGGGCTACACCTTC. Protein: CASSLDMEGYTF.

This clone was picked up a small number of times. This sequence joins TRBV10-1 and TRBJ2-7; tentatively, D is TRBD1 (6 bases). The germline V and J ends were trimmed by 3 bases and 3 bases, with 9 bases remaining between them. Germline CDR1 and CDR2: WNHNN and SYGVQD (reference sequence). The CDR3 is made up of 13 amino acids. The CDR3, as DNA: TGCGCCAGCAGTGATGCCAGGGGCTACGAGCAGTACTTC. It codes for CASSDARGYEQYF.

The chain uses TRBV4-2 and TRBJ1-2, with TRBD1 identical over 7 bases. V shed 4 bases, J shed 6 bases, and the junction held 8 bases outside the gene matches. The CDR3 is made up of 14 amino acids. Germline-derived CDR1 and CDR2 are LGHNA and YNFKEQ. The CDR3 coding sequence is TGTGCCAGCAGCCTCCGGGACAGCTTCGATGGCTACACCTTC. Its translation: CASSLRDSFDGYTF.

The rearrangement uses TRBV19 and TRBJ2-1; TRBD2 aligns across 8 bases. The CDR3 is 12 residues long. V was clipped by 4 bases and J by 11 bases; unmatched bases: 4. Germline-derived CDR1 and CDR2 are LNHDA and SQIVND (reference sequence). The CDR3 region has the DNA TGTGCCAGTAGTACCGGACTAGCAAAGCAGTTCTTC. This translates into CASSTGLAKQFF.

The chain carries TRBV18 and TRBJ1-1, with D maybe TRBD1 (5 bases). Germline V lookup: CDR1 KGHSH, CDR2 LQKENI. With 6 bases removed from V and 4 bases from J, the gap between germline ends came to 12 bases. The CDR3 totals 13 residues. DNA for the CDR3: TGTGCCAGCTCCCGGGCGGGGGGCACTGAAGCTTTCTTT. Translation: CASSRAGGTEAFF.

This chain connects TRBV4-1 to TRBJ1-3; D ambiguous. V gave up 0 bases and J gave up 0 bases, with 9 bases separating them. Germline loops: CDR1 MGHRA, CDR2 YSYEKL. The CDR3 extends over 16 amino acids. The CDR3 DNA reads as TGCGCCAGCAGCCAAGATCCTTTCGGCTCTGGAAACACCATATATTTT. Translated: CASSQDPFGSGNTIYF.

CDR3 in DNA: TGTGCCAGCAGTTTTCAAAGACTATTACGGGATGAGCAGTTCTTC. As protein: CASSFQRLLRDEQFF. The rearrangement joins TRBV6-5 to TRBJ2-1, with a tentative D call TRBD2 (5 bases). The V end lost 4 bases, the J end lost 8 bases, and 18 bases lay between the germline ends. CDR1 is MNHEY, CDR2 SVGAGI, per germline. The CDR3 has 15 residues.

The chain combines TRBV7-9 with TRBJ2-1; possible D gene TRBD1, 6 bases. V gave up 5 bases and J gave up 2 bases, with 13 bases separating them. The CDR3 sequence is 15 residues long. Germline V gene data show CDR1 as SEHNR and CDR2 as FQNEAQ (reference sequence). The DNA for the CDR3 is TGTGCCAGCAGCGCCTACAGGGTCCCCTACAATGAGCAGTTCTTC. This gives the protein CASSAYRVPYNEQFF.